This section outlines one T cell receptor beta chain sequence together with its context. Antigen unknown. From germline, CDR1 is GTSNPN and CDR2 SVGIG (reference sequence). V was clipped by 3 bases and J by 3 bases, with 14 bases between them. The CDR3 sequence is 14 residues long. This sample is drawn from a study of T cells in Graves' hyperthyroidism and ophthalmopathy. Across the whole study: Peripheral blood specimens were obtained at initial diagnosis, prior to any treatment. Whole-study findings and limits: Most clonotypes that expanded in the thyroid above 0.001 also showed up in blood.

Amplified TCR beta CDR3 regions derived from RNA transcripts. In the first-round RT-PCR of the TCR CDR3, the HTBI primer set was used. TCRdb ran MiXCR on the multiplex PCR reads and lists one entry per CDR3 protein. The data contain 450,000 to 550,000 distinct CDR3 sequences, roughly 24% of them singletons. The source of the PBMCs was 8 to 10 ml of fresh peripheral blood. The sequence was obtained from a woman aged 30 to 39 with Graves' ophthalmopathy. The chain is built from TRBV30 and TRBJ1-1; D is unresolved. The specimen was blood. CDR3 in DNA: TGTGCCTGGAGGCCATCCGGGAGGCACACTGAAGCTTTCTTT. It yields the protein CAWRPSGRHTEAFF.